The T cell receptor (beta chain) described here comes from a study of T cells after yellow fever vaccination. Overall study context: Those fractions that held only low numbers of cells were prepared using the SMART-Seq v4 Ultra Low Input RNA kit. Study-level points and caveats: Abundant clonotypes (contaminants from the bulk population) could be present in FACS-sorted repertoires.

The V gene end was trimmed by 6 bases and the J gene end by 9 bases; junction bases not matched to a gene: 9. The CDR3 is 13 residues long. Germline V gene lookup returns CDR1 DFQATT and CDR2 SNEGSKA (reference sequence). Using its own MiXCR run on the 5' RACE reads, TCRdb lists one record per CDR3 protein. The sample lists about 240,000 distinct CDR3 sequences, 6.9% occurring once. Regarding this clonotype: Its antigen remains unknown.

The TCR comes from a man under 40 who received the YFV17D yellow fever vaccine. Specimen: CD4+ T cells sorted from PBMCs, collected 15 days after the yellow fever booster vaccination. The rearrangement joins TRBV20-1 to TRBJ2-7, with 12 bases lining up with TRBD2. DNA of the CDR3: TGCAGTGCCATCCTCGGGACTAGCGGGTTGCAGTACTTC. This translates into CSAILGTSGLQYF.